The rows below give T cell receptor beta chains drawn from one sample of a study of T cells of healthy individuals. MiXCR was run by TCRdb on the 5' RACE reads, yielding one entry per CDR3 protein. The table shows approximately 100,000 distinct CDR3 sequences, with 15% to 20% occurring only once. These receptors originate from a human donor in good health. The CDR3 runs from the conserved cysteine through the conserved F or W. Each record gives: clone size, D gene, V gene, J gene, CDR3 protein, CDR3 DNA. A D gene is named only where the DNA matches it firmly. Not all rows give a size; the values are once, few, many and, for expanded clones, a class.

clone size: many
D gene: TRBD2
V gene: TRBV29-1
J gene: TRBJ2-5
CDR3 protein: CSALAGEETQYF
CDR3 DNA: TGCAGCGCCTTAGCGGGAGAAGAGACCCAGTACTTC

clone size: few
D gene: -
V gene: TRBV28
J gene: TRBJ2-2
CDR3 protein: CASVRVSNTGELFF
CDR3 DNA: TGTGCCAGCGTAAGGGTCTCGAACACCGGGGAGCTGTTTTTT

clone size: many
D gene: -
V gene: TRBV4-2
J gene: TRBJ1-5
CDR3 protein: CASSQEGAGAQPQHF
CDR3 DNA: TGTGCCAGCAGCCAAGAAGGGGCAGGTGCGCAGCCCCAGCATTTT

clone size: -
D gene: -
V gene: TRBV6-2/TRBV6-3
J gene: TRBJ1-5
CDR3 protein: CASRQQEDGSQPQHF
CDR3 DNA: TGTGCCAGCAGGCAACAGGAGGACGGTAGTCAGCCCCAGCATTTT

clone size: -
D gene: TRBD2
V gene: TRBV11-2
J gene: TRBJ2-3
CDR3 protein: CASSSVGGGTDTQYF
CDR3 DNA: TGTGCCAGCAGCTCAGTGGGGGGGGGCACAGATACGCAGTATTTT

clone size: -
D gene: TRBD2
V gene: TRBV20-1
J gene: TRBJ2-2
CDR3 protein: CSAGADGGYTGELFF
CDR3 DNA: TGCAGTGCTGGAGCGGACGGGGGGTACACCGGGGAGCTGTTTTTT

clone size: many
D gene: TRBD2
V gene: TRBV6-6
J gene: TRBJ2-1
CDR3 protein: CASSFRLAGGYEQFF
CDR3 DNA: TGTGCCAGCAGTTTTCGACTAGCGGGAGGGTATGAGCAGTTCTTC

clone size: many
D gene: -
V gene: TRBV7-7
J gene: TRBJ2-1
CDR3 protein: CASSFGGGGNEQFF
CDR3 DNA: TGTGCTAGCAGCTTCGGGGGCGGAGGAAATGAGCAGTTCTTC

clone size: few
D gene: -
V gene: TRBV9
J gene: TRBJ1-2
CDR3 protein: CASSVAGRSGGGYTF
CDR3 DNA: TGTGCCAGCAGCGTAGCGGGGAGGTCAGGCGGCGGCTACACCTTC

clone size: -
D gene: -
V gene: TRBV7-2
J gene: TRBJ2-7
CDR3 protein: CASSLVSAIPYEQYF
CDR3 DNA: TGTGCCAGCAGCTTAGTCTCAGCCATACCCTACGAGCAGTACTTC

clone size: many
D gene: -
V gene: TRBV24-1
J gene: TRBJ2-7
CDR3 protein: CATSSGPYEQYF
CDR3 DNA: TGTGCCACCAGTTCAGGGCCCTACGAGCAGTACTTC

clone size: -
D gene: -
V gene: TRBV20-1
J gene: TRBJ2-5
CDR3 protein: CSATKVGQRETQYF
CDR3 DNA: TGCAGTGCTACCAAGGTCGGTCAGCGAGAGACCCAGTACTTC

clone size: -
D gene: -
V gene: TRBV6-2/TRBV6-3
J gene: TRBJ1-4
CDR3 protein: CASGNRVEDEKLFF
CDR3 DNA: TGTGCCAGCGGCAACAGGGTGGAGGATGAAAAACTGTTTTTT

clone size: many
D gene: TRBD2
V gene: TRBV4-2
J gene: TRBJ2-3
CDR3 protein: CASSPGTSGGDTQYF
CDR3 DNA: TGTGCCAGCAGCCCCGGGACTAGCGGTGGAGATACGCAGTATTTT

clone size: few
D gene: -
V gene: TRBV5-1
J gene: TRBJ1-1
CDR3 protein: CASSLAPGLYTEAFF
CDR3 DNA: TGCGCCAGCAGCTTGGCCCCGGGGCTTTACACTGAAGCTTTCTTT

clone size: -
D gene: -
V gene: TRBV27
J gene: TRBJ1-2
CDR3 protein: CASSPPGEGYTF
CDR3 DNA: TGTGCCAGCAGTCCCCCGGGAGAGGGCTACACCTTC

clone size: few
D gene: -
V gene: TRBV6-5
J gene: TRBJ2-1
CDR3 protein: CASKGRWNEQFF
CDR3 DNA: TGTGCCAGCAAGGGCCGATGGAATGAGCAGTTCTTC

clone size: many
D gene: -
V gene: TRBV7-9
J gene: TRBJ2-3
CDR3 protein: CASSFSSGASTDTQYF
CDR3 DNA: TGTGCCAGCAGTTTTAGCAGCGGAGCGAGCACAGATACGCAGTATTTT

clone size: many
D gene: -
V gene: TRBV25-1
J gene: TRBJ1-6
CDR3 protein: CASSEYYTRSPLHF
CDR3 DNA: TGTGCCAGCAGTGAATATTACACCAGGTCACCCCTCCACTTT

clone size: many
D gene: -
V gene: TRBV7-2
J gene: TRBJ2-6
CDR3 protein: CASRLEGGGANVLTF
CDR3 DNA: TGTGCCAGCAGACTAGAGGGGGGTGGGGCCAACGTCCTGACTTTC

clone size: many
D gene: -
V gene: TRBV20-1
J gene: TRBJ1-6
CDR3 protein: CSASRSPLHF
CDR3 DNA: TGCAGTGCTTCCCGATCACCCCTCCACTTT

clone size: many
D gene: TRBD2
V gene: TRBV10-3
J gene: TRBJ2-3
CDR3 protein: CATRLGTNPRGDTQYF
CDR3 DNA: TGTGCCACGCGGCTCGGGACTAACCCTCGCGGAGATACGCAGTATTTT

clone size: many
D gene: -
V gene: TRBV6-5
J gene: TRBJ2-6
CDR3 protein: CASRSRDSFGANVLTF
CDR3 DNA: TGTGCCAGCAGGTCAAGAGACAGTTTTGGGGCCAACGTCCTGACTTTC

clone size: few
D gene: -
V gene: TRBV5-1
J gene: TRBJ2-5
CDR3 protein: CASSTTVESETQYF
CDR3 DNA: TGCGCCAGCAGCACGACAGTCGAATCGGAGACCCAGTACTTC